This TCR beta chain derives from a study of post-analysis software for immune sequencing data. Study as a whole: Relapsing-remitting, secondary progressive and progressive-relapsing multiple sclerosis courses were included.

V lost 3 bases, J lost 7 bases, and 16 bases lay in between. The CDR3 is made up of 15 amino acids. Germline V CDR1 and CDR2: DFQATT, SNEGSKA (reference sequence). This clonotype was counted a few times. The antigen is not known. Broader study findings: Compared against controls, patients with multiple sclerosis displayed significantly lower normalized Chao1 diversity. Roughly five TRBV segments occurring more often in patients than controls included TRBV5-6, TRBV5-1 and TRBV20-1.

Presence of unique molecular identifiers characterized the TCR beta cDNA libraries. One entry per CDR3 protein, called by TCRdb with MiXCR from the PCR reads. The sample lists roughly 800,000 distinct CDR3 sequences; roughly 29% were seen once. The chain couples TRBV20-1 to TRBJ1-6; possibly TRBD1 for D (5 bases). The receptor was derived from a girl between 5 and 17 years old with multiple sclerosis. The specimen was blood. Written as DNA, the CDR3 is TGCAGTGCTAGGTCCACGGGACCGAACAATTCACCCCTCCACTTT. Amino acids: CSARSTGPNNSPLHF.